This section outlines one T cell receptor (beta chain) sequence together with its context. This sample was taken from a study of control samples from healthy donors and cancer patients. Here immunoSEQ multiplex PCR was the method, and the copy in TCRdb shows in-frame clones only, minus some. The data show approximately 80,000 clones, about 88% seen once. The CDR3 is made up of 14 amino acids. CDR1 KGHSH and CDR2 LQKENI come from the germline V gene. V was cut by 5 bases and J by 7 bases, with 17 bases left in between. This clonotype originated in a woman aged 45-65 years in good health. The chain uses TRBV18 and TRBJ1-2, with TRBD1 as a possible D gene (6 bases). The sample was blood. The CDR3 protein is CASSDFRGGIGYTF. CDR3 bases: TGTGCCAGCTCAGATTTCCGCGGGGGCATTGGCTACACCTTC.